The clone carrying this T cell receptor beta chain was counted at least ten times. Its antigen is still unknown. Assay: immunoSEQ multiplex PCR; the TCRdb copy retains only in-frame clones and omits some. This repertoire shows 200,000 to 250,000 clones, approximately 70% found once; its top ten account for approximately 6.3%. Germline-derived CDR1 and CDR2 are GTSNPN and SVGIG (reference sequence). Deletions cut 4 bases from V and 2 bases from J, with 11 bases between. The CDR3 is 14 residues long. These data belong to a study of cytotoxic CD8 clonotypes in ibrutinib-treated CLL. Study-wide results and limits: Among the clonotypes, public ones were uncommon and contracted or held stable on treatment.

The chain links TRBV30 to TRBJ2-2; D remains ambiguous. The sequence was collected from a human donor with chronic lymphocytic leukemia. The starting material was PBMCs, obtained after 12 months of ibrutinib treatment. Here the CDR3 reads CAWMTNSNTGELFF. The CDR3 nucleotides read TGTGCCTGGATGACAAACAGCAACACCGGGGAGCTGTTTTTT.